This TCR beta chain was retrieved from a study of cytomegalovirus exposure and HLA in healthy donors. About this clone: Antigen unknown.

Study observations and caveats: In a later analysis, V- and J-gene trimming of beta chains associated with a DCLRE1C missense variant, replicated independently. Earlier analysis yielded a pattern in which most TCR beta V segments were productive about 87% or about 30% of the time. It was reported that TCR beta sequences correctly inferred the HLA-A and HLA-B alleles for most subjects.

Each donor was nominally healthy when sampled (though unrecorded immune exposures were likely). This PCR relied on a set of 60 Vbeta primers and 13 Jbeta primers. TCRdb's copy holds only in-frame clones and misses some; the assay was immunoSEQ multiplex PCR. Altogether some 190,000 clones are present, around 80% being singletons, with the ten largest covering approximately 1.4%. The ends lost 5 bases at V and 1 base at J; junction bases unmatched: 15. This CDR3 contains 19 residues. CDR1 and CDR2 (germline): PRHDT, FYEKMQ (reference sequence). The chain employs TRBV13 and TRBJ2-1, with 9 positions matching TRBD1. The TCR originated in a man aged 18 to 29 in good health and CMV-seronegative. Sequencing was done on a sample of PBMCs. The CDR3 DNA sequence: TGTGCCAGCAGCCAATCCACTCCGGGACAGGGATTTTCCTACAATGAGCAGTTCTTC. It codes for CASSQSTPGQGFSYNEQFF.